The present entry profiles one T cell receptor beta chain with its context. Its matching antigen is unknown. With random hexamers, roughly 0.45 to 1 ug RNA was reverse transcribed. One entry per CDR3 protein, called by TCRdb with MiXCR from the immunoSEQ multiplex PCR reads. This sample has roughly 120,000 distinct CDR3 sequences, with approximately 93% found just once. This sample is drawn from a study of CD8 T cells in Susac syndrome. Points from the study as a whole: The study's TCR sequencing and HLA analysis covered a relatively small number of individuals, and the study acknowledged this.

TEMRA cells were enriched by FACS, while CD8+ and CD4+ T cells were obtained through a negative isolation that was performed magnetically. The CDR3 loop spans 15 amino acids. The junction had 8 bases not matched to a gene; V was cut back by 4 bases and J by 2 bases. Germline-derived CDR1 and CDR2 are SGHRS and YFSETQ. The clonotype originates from a human donor with multiple sclerosis. Material for sequencing was CD4+ T cells from PBMCs. The chain recombines TRBV5-1 with TRBJ2-5, with TRBD1 identical over 7 bases. In nucleotides, the CDR3 is TGCGCCAGCAGCGCCGGGACAGATACTCAAGAGACCCAGTACTTC. Encoded protein: CASSAGTDTQETQYF.